This entry lists 12 T cell receptor beta chains sequenced from one sample in a study of low-dose radiotherapy and immunotherapy resistance in tumors. Noted time point: before trial treatment. Alpha- and beta-chain coverage of first-strand cDNA came from TRAV- and TRBV-specific primers. The TCRs were subjected to amplification over around 19 PCR cycles employing a constant-region primer in conjunction with a V-primer adapter. TCRdb re-analysed the reads in MiXCR, keeping a single row per CDR3 protein. The sample gives about 82,000 distinct CDR3 sequences, approximately 20% of which show up once; less than 6% is in the top ten. This sample comprised PBMCs, obtained before treatment. All receptors come from a male donor with prostate cancer.

This clonotype was recorded many times. The chain couples TRBV12-3 or TRBV12-4 to TRBJ2-1; possibly TRBD2 for D (7 bases). The CDR3 consists of 15 residues. V dropped 2 bases and J dropped 8 bases, with 16 bases sitting between them. The CDR3 bases are TGTGCCAGCAGTTTACTTTGGACTAGGGGGGATGAGCAGTTCTTC. Protein product: CASSLLWTRGDEQFF.

This clonotype was seen repeatedly, ten times or more. The chain employs TRBV24-1 and TRBJ2-2, with 10 bases aligning to TRBD1. This CDR3 comprises 18 residues. The ends lost 10 bases at V and 5 bases at J; junction bases unmatched: 18. CDR1 is KGHDR, CDR2 SFDVKD, per germline. The CDR3 DNA sequence: TGTGCCACGCGGACAAGCTCCGGAGGACAGGGGGATACCGGGGAGCTGTTTTTT. Translated, it gives CATRTSSGGQGDTGELFF.

This clonotype was seen at least ten times. V is TRBV28 and J is TRBJ2-5, with 8 bases fitting TRBD2. V gave up 6 bases and J gave up 3 bases; unmatched junction bases: 9. CDR1 is MDHEN and CDR2 is SYDVKM in the germline V gene. This CDR3 contains 15 residues. The CDR3 loop reads CASREWTSRKETQYF. As DNA, the CDR3 is TGTGCCAGCAGGGAGTGGACTAGCAGAAAAGAGACCCAGTACTTC.

The chain recombines TRBV20-1 with TRBJ1-5; TRBD1 might be the D (5 bases). CDR3 size: 14 residues. From germline, CDR1 is DFQATT and CDR2 SNEGSKA (reference sequence). Trimming stripped 6 bases from V and 1 base from J, with 13 bases between. CDR3 DNA: TGCAGTGCCCCAGGGCTTACAAGCAATCAGCCCCAGCATTTT. It is translated as CSAPGLTSNQPQHF.

The rearrangement uses TRBV28 and TRBJ1-5, with TRBD1 matching over 8 bases. Trimming cost V 1 base and J 2 bases; bases outside gene matches: 4. Germline CDR1 reads MDHEN; CDR2 reads SYDVKM. CDR3 size: 16 residues. The CDR3, as DNA: TGTGCCAGCAGTTTATCCGGACAGGGTCGCAATCAGCCCCAGCATTTT. Its protein is CASSLSGQGRNQPQHF.

This clonotype was recorded at least ten times. This chain joins TRBV18 and TRBJ2-3; 7 positions agree with TRBD1. Losses at the gene ends were 5 bases for V and 5 bases for J; bases not matched to a gene: 7. This CDR3 is 14 amino acids long. Germline values: CDR1 KGHSH, CDR2 LQKENI. The CDR3 loop reads CASSYTGAGDTQYF. DNA for the CDR3: TGTGCCAGCTCATATACAGGGGCAGGAGATACGCAGTATTTT.

This clonotype was counted many times. The chain joins TRBV5-6 to TRBJ1-2, with TRBD1 matching over 11 bases. The J segment lost 7 bases and the V segment lost 3 bases, leaving 5 bases of the junction unmatched. Germline V gene sequence: CDR1 SGHDT, CDR2 YYEEEE. This CDR3 is built from 14 residues. CDR3 sequence: CASSSDRGRSGYTF. In DNA, the CDR3 is TGTGCCAGCAGCTCGGACAGGGGGCGGAGTGGCTACACCTTC. The whole variable domain, filled in from reference TRBV5-6 and TRBJ1-2, reads DAGVTQSPTHLIKTRGQQVTLRCSPKSGHDTVSWYQQALGQGPQFIFQYYEEEERQRGNFPDRFSGHQFPNYSSELNVNALLLGDSALYLCASSSDRGRSGYTFGSGTRLTVV.

The table lists this clonotype with many counts. This chain uses TRBV5-1 with TRBJ1-2; D not certain. V was shortened by 0 bases and J by 4 bases, with 7 bases between the two germline ends. Germline CDR1 reads SGHRS; CDR2 reads YFSETQ. The CDR3 spans 13 residues. CDR3 DNA: TGCGCCAGCAGCTTGGGAAACCTCTATGGCTACACCTTC. This translates into CASSLGNLYGYTF. The whole variable domain, filled in from reference TRBV5-1 and TRBJ1-2, reads KAGVTQTPRYLIKTRGQQVTLSCSPISGHRSVSWYQQTPGQGLQFLFEYFSETQRNKGNFPGRFSGRQFSNSRSEMNVSTLELGDSALYLCASSLGNLYGYTFGSGTRLTVV.

This clonotype was detected many times. The CDR3 loop reads CASSILAGVSHNEQFF. In DNA form, the CDR3 reads TGTGCCAGTAGTATTTTAGCGGGAGTTAGTCACAATGAGCAGTTCTTC. V gene TRBV19 combines with J gene TRBJ2-1; 9 positions agree with TRBD2. The germline CDR1 and CDR2 sequences are LNHDA and SQIVND (reference sequence). The length of the CDR3 is 16 residues. Germline trimming cut 3 bases from V and 5 bases from J; bases unmatched to any gene: 8.

This clonotype has a count of ten or more. The J gene is TRBJ2-7, the V gene TRBV19, with a possible D match to TRBD1 (6 bases). The V gene's germline CDR1 is LNHDA and CDR2 SQIVND (reference sequence). Between the trimmed V and J ends, which lost 1 base and 7 bases, there was a span of 14 bases. This CDR3 is built from 14 residues. Here the CDR3 reads CASSIVFGTREQYF. The CDR3 DNA reads TGTGCCAGTAGTATAGTTTTCGGGACACGGGAGCAGTACTTC.

This sequence joins TRBV6-5 and TRBJ2-1; no reliable D call. The length of the CDR3 is 17 residues. Trimming shortened V by 2 bases and J by 0 bases, and 14 bases separated the two germline ends. Looked up from germline, CDR1 is MNHEY and CDR2 is SVGAGI. The DNA of the CDR3 is TGTGCCAGCAGTTACCTGACCGAATCCCCCTCCTACAATGAGCAGTTCTTC. This codes for CASSYLTESPSYNEQFF.

This clonotype was seen ten or more times. The CDR3 here is CAIAAESNQPQHF. As DNA, the CDR3 is TGTGCCATCGCCGCGGAATCTAATCAGCCCCAGCATTTT. This chain links TRBV10-3 with TRBJ1-5; the D is unclear. CDR1 is ENHRY and CDR2 is SYGVKD in the germline V gene. This CDR3 has 13 residues. The ends were cut back, 8 bases at V and 4 bases at J, with 12 bases in the middle.